The 18 T cell receptor beta chains given below trace back to one sample, sequenced in a study of blood T cell repertoires in COVID-19 (dated by TCRdb to 2019 to 2021). Preparation of the library involved the immunoSEQ multiplex PCR assay. TCRdb provides this immuneACCESS table in a form limited to in-frame rearrangements. Some clones are lacking; in checked studies, under half of them reflect an unresolved V gene, and why the rest are absent is not known. The sample has tens of thousands of clones on record, 70% to 80% of them singletons. The ten largest account for roughly 9.7% of the sample. Material: peripheral blood. These receptor sequences come from a human donor in a cohort sampled during active COVID-19.

This chain connects TRBV19 to TRBJ1-3; a possible D gene is TRBD1 (5 bases). The CDR3 consists of 15 residues. Between the trimmed V and J ends, which lost 7 bases and 0 bases, there was a span of 13 bases. The germline V gene has CDR1 LNHDA and CDR2 SQIVND (reference sequence). The CDR3 DNA reads as TGTGCCAGTACCCAGGGCAGCAGCTCTGGAAACACCATATATTTT. Amino acids: CASTQGSSSGNTIYF.

The V gene is TRBV14, the J gene TRBJ2-7, with no clear D. Germline CDR1 is SGHDN and CDR2 is FVKESK. Trimming took 5 bases from V and 1 from J, leaving 3 bases between them. The CDR3 has 11 residues. For the CDR3, the DNA is TGTGCCAGCAGCGTATCCTACGAGCAGTACTTC. Translating gives CASSVSYEQYF.

V usage is TRBV28 and J usage is TRBJ2-2, with TRBD2 identical over 7 bases. The V gene's germline CDR1 is MDHEN and CDR2 SYDVKM. The V and J ends lost 7 bases and 1 base, in that order; junction bases with no gene match: 9. This CDR3 is 16 amino acids long. As DNA, the CDR3 is TGTGCCAGCATCCTGGGGGGGATGGGGAACACCGGGGAGCTGTTTTTT. Translation gives CASILGGMGNTGELFF.

The rearrangement links TRBV5-1 to TRBJ1-1, with 7 bases matching TRBD1. Per germline, CDR1 SGHRS and CDR2 YFSETQ. The CDR3 totals 14 residues. The ends lost 4 bases at V and 4 bases at J; junction bases unmatched: 7. CDR3 sequence reads: CASSPRGEVTEAFF. As DNA, the CDR3 is TGCGCCAGCAGCCCCAGGGGGGAGGTCACTGAAGCTTTCTTT.

The chain uses TRBV11-2 and TRBJ2-3; the match to TRBD2 covers 14 bases. The CDR3 consists of 16 residues. With 5 bases clipped from V and 2 bases from J, the junction kept 3 bases outside the gene matches. Germline V gives CDR1 SGHAT, CDR2 FQNNGV. The CDR3 loop reads CASSPGLAGATDTQYF. The CDR3 nucleotides are TGTGCCAGCAGCCCGGGACTAGCGGGAGCCACAGATACGCAGTATTTT.

As to this clone: Other DNA sequences of this sample code for an identical CDR3. The chain combines TRBV19 with TRBJ2-1; D is undetermined. Per the germline V gene, CDR1 is LNHDA and CDR2 is SQIVND (reference sequence). V lost 0 bases to trimming and J lost 3 bases, with 3 bases between them. CDR3 length: 13 residues. The CDR3 region is CASSIDYYNEQFF. The CDR3 DNA reads TGTGCCAGTAGTATAGATTACTACAATGAGCAGTTCTTC.

The chain links TRBV2 to TRBJ1-6; TRBD1 agrees at 10 bases. CDR1 and CDR2 from the germline V gene are SNHLY and FYNNEI. There are 14 residues in the CDR3. The V and J ends lost 9 bases and 5 bases, in that order; junction bases with no gene match: 4. CDR3 sequence reads: CARWDRGDNSPLHF. Here the CDR3 DNA reads TGTGCCAGATGGGACAGGGGCGATAATTCACCCCTCCACTTT.

This rearrangement joins TRBV18 to TRBJ2-7; D is unclear. Trimming took 3 bases from V and 4 from J, leaving 10 bases between them. This CDR3 spans 13 amino acids. The germline V gene encodes CDR1 KGHSH and CDR2 LQKENI. The CDR3 region is CASSPNYGYEQYF. The CDR3 DNA reads as TGTGCCAGCTCACCCAACTATGGGTACGAGCAGTACTTC.

The chain has TRBV2 and TRBJ2-1, with 8 bases that match TRBD2. This CDR3 has 15 amino acids. Germline CDR1 reads SNHLY; CDR2 reads FYNNEI. This chain's CDR3 is CGTDLRGGSYNEQFF. In DNA form, the CDR3 reads TGTGGGACAGACCTACGGGGGGGCTCCTACAATGAGCAGTTCTTC. The full variable domain, its missing parts supplied by reference TRBV2 and TRBJ2-1, is EPEVTQTPSHQVTQMGQEVILRCVPISNHLYFYWYRQILGQKVEFLVSFYNNEISEKSEIFDDQFSVERPDGSNFTLKIRSTKLEDSAMYFCGTDLRGGSYNEQFFGPGTRLTVL.

This clone came up once. The V call is TRBV5-1, the J call TRBJ2-1, with 9 bases aligning to TRBD2. This CDR3 comprises 15 residues. Germline assignment: CDR1 SGHRS and CDR2 YFSETQ. J lost 7 bases, V lost 1 base, and 6 bases had no gene match. DNA of the CDR3: TGCGCCAGCAGCTTGATACTAGCGGGTAATAATGAGCAGTTCTTC. Translation: CASSLILAGNNEQFF.

The V call is TRBV7-8, the J call TRBJ2-7; D is unresolved. Trimming left V 5 bases short and J 7 bases short, with 9 bases between. Looked up from germline, CDR1 is SGHVS and CDR2 is FQNEAQ. The CDR3 is 11 residues long. CDR3 sequence: CASSPRSEQYF. CDR3 bases: TGTGCCAGCAGCCCTCGGTCAGAGCAGTACTTC.

V usage is TRBV9 and J usage is TRBJ1-1; 7 bases fit TRBD1. The germline V gene encodes CDR1 SGDLS and CDR2 YYNGEE. There are 15 residues in the CDR3. V was clipped by 3 bases and J by 1 base; unmatched bases: 6. The CDR3 spells CASSGTTGRNTEAFF. DNA of the CDR3: TGTGCCAGCAGCGGGACGACAGGGAGGAACACTGAAGCTTTCTTT.

DNA for the CDR3: TGTGCCAGCAGTTCGTTCGGCGGTGTATACACAGATACGCAGTATTTT. Amino acid sequence: CASSSFGGVYTDTQYF. This chain links TRBV6-2 or TRBV6-3 with TRBJ2-3; D is undetermined. Germline V CDR1 and CDR2: MNHEY, SVGEGT. V gave up 4 bases and J gave up 2 bases, with 16 bases separating them. This CDR3 region has 16 residues.

J is TRBJ2-7 and V is TRBV6-2 or TRBV6-3; maybe TRBD2 (6 bases). Germline CDR1 and CDR2: MNHEY and SVGEGT. Deletions cut 1 base from V and 0 bases from J, with 13 bases between. This CDR3 is 16 amino acids long. CDR3 DNA sequence: TGTGCCAGCAGTTACTTTGGCGGGACGGGCTCCTACGAGCAGTACTTC. This gives the protein CASSYFGGTGSYEQYF.

This clone has more than one count but fewer than ten. This chain joins TRBV5-1 and TRBJ2-7; tentative D call: TRBD2 (6 bases). Germline V gene sequence: CDR1 SGHRS, CDR2 YFSETQ. V lost 1 base to trimming and J lost 0 bases, with 11 bases between them. CDR3 length: 15 amino acids. The CDR3 DNA is TGCGCCAGCAGCTTGTCCCCGGGAGTCTCCTACGAGCAGTACTTC. Encoded protein: CASSLSPGVSYEQYF.

This chain links TRBV28 with TRBJ1-5; D is unresolved. Deletions cut 3 bases from V and 5 bases from J, with 8 bases between. In germline, CDR1 is MDHEN, CDR2 SYDVKM. The CDR3 extends over 13 amino acids. This chain's CDR3 is CASSFFSDQPQHF. CDR3 coding DNA: TGTGCCAGCAGTTTCTTTAGTGATCAGCCCCAGCATTTT.

The genes are TRBV18 and TRBJ2-5, with 10 bases matching TRBD2. The CDR3 contains 18 residues. V lost 5 bases, J lost 2 bases, and 14 bases stayed unmatched. Germline V gene sequence: CDR1 KGHSH, CDR2 LQKENI. The CDR3 sequence is CASSELRAGGWRQETQYF. In DNA form, the CDR3 reads TGTGCCAGCTCAGAACTGCGAGCGGGAGGGTGGAGGCAAGAGACCCAGTACTTC.

This clone appeared a single time. The J gene is TRBJ2-1, the V gene TRBV6-4; D might be TRBD2 (6 bases). Trimming stripped 0 bases from V and 2 bases from J, with 11 bases between. The germline CDR1 and CDR2 sequences are MRHNA and SNTAGT. The CDR3 extends over 16 amino acids. The DNA for the CDR3 is TGTGCCAGCAGTGACTCGCAGCGGGCCGCCTACAATGAGCAGTTCTTC. It translates to CASSDSQRAAYNEQFF.